The T cell receptor (beta chain) described here comes from a study of identical twins. Points from the study as a whole: Findings came from cross-sectional statistics, without long-term follow-up of donors. Within twin pairs, the out-of-frame alpha sequences they shared showed excess low generation probability.

Germline V gene lookup returns CDR1 SGHRS and CDR2 YFSETQ. Deletions cut 2 bases from V and 1 base from J, with 13 bases between. The CDR3 is 16 residues long. Template switching, a step in the protocol, added a universal primer site, and cDNA carried unique molecular identifiers. One entry per CDR3 protein, called by TCRdb with MiXCR from the 5' RACE reads. The sample lists about 690,000 distinct CDR3 sequences, roughly 6% occurring once. The table lists this clonotype with a few counts. Antigen specificity is unknown. This clonotype was sampled from a man aged 18 to 29 in good health. The specimen sequenced was naive T cells sorted from blood. V usage is TRBV5-1 and J usage is TRBJ2-4, with TRBD2 as a possible D gene (6 bases). The CDR3 DNA follows: TGCGCCAGCAGCTTCTTCGGGAGCGGCGCCAAAAACATTCAGTACTTC. Its translation is CASSFFGSGAKNIQYF. Looking up the rest from reference TRBV5-1 and TRBJ2-4 gives the full variable domain: KAGVTQTPRYLIKTRGQQVTLSCSPISGHRSVSWYQQTPGQGLQFLFEYFSETQRNKGNFPGRFSGRQFSNSRSEMNVSTLELGDSALYLCASSFFGSGAKNIQYFGAGTRLSVL.